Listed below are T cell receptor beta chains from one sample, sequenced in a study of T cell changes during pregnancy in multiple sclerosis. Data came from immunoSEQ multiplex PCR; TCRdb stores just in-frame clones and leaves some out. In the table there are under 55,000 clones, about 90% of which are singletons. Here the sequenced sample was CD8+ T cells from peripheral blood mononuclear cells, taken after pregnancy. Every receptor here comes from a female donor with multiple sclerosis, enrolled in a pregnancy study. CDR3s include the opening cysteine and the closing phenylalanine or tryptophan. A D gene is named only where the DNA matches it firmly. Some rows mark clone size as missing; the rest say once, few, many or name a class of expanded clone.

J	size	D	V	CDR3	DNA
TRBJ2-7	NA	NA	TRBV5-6	CASRADPGGLGEQYF	TGTGCCAGCAGGGCGGATCCGGGGGGCTTGGGGGAGCAGTACTTC
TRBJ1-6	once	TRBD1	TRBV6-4	CASSPGQSDNSPLHF	TGTGCCAGCAGTCCGGGACAGAGCGATAATTCACCCCTCCACTTT
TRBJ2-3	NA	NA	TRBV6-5	CASIPRGTDTQYF	TGTGCCAGCATCCCCCGGGGCACAGATACGCAGTATTTT
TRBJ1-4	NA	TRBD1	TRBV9	CASRRGTGDEKLFF	TGTGCCAGCAGGCGGGGGACAGGGGATGAAAAACTGTTTTTT
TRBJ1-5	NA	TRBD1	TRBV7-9	CASSLTGQGSNQPQHF	TGTGCCAGCAGCTTAACGGGACAGGGAAGCAATCAGCCCCAGCATTTT
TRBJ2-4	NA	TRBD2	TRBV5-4	CASSLAGGGPLAKNIQYF	TGTGCCAGCAGCTTGGCCGGCGGGGGGCCACTAGCCAAAAACATTCAGTACTTC
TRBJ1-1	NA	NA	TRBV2	CASRRGGNTEAFF	TGTGCCAGCAGGAGGGGGGGGAACACTGAAGCTTTCTTT
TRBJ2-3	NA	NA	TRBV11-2	CASSFTGTDTQYF	TGTGCCAGCAGCTTCACCGGGACAGATACGCAGTATTTT
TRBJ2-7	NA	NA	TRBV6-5	CASSYAGPPYEQYF	TGTGCCAGCAGTTACGCGGGGCCTCCCTACGAGCAGTACTTC
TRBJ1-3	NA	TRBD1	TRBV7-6	CASSSSTGTFGNTIYF	TGTGCCAGCAGCTCCTCGACAGGGACGTTTGGAAACACCATATATTTT
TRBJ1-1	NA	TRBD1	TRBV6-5	CASIERQGLEAFF	TGTGCCAGCATCGAAAGACAGGGGCTTGAAGCTTTCTTT
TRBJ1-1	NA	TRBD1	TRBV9	CASSLTGEWAEAFF	TGTGCCAGCAGCCTAACAGGGGAATGGGCTGAAGCTTTCTTT
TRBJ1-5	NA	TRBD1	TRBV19	CASSMPRRQGGQPQHF	TGTGCCAGTAGTATGCCCCGACGACAGGGCGGTCAGCCCCAGCATTTT
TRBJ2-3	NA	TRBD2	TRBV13	CASSSPASGGPGDTQYF	TGTGCCAGCAGCTCGCCAGCTAGCGGGGGGCCGGGAGATACGCAGTATTTT
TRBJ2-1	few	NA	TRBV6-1	CASSETDSSYNEQFF	TGTGCCAGCAGTGAAACGGACAGCTCCTACAATGAGCAGTTCTTC
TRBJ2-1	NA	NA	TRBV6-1	CASSDPPPSEQFF	TGTGCCAGCAGTGACCCCCCGCCGAGTGAGCAGTTCTTC
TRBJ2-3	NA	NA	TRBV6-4	CASSDSGAADTQYF	TGTGCCAGCAGTGACTCGGGGGCTGCCGATACGCAGTATTTT
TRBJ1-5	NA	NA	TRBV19	CASTPGALNQPQHF	TGTGCCAGTACACCAGGGGCTCTCAATCAGCCCCAGCATTTT
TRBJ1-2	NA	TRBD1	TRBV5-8	CASSLVQGADYGYTF	TGTGCCAGCAGCTTGGTACAGGGGGCCGACTATGGCTACACCTTC
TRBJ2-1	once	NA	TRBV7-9	CASTFDRGGDEQFF	TGTGCCAGCACCTTCGACAGGGGAGGGGATGAGCAGTTCTTC
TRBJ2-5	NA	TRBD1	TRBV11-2	CASSSVGTEPQETQYF	TGTGCCAGCAGTTCGGTGGGGACAGAGCCCCAAGAGACCCAGTACTTC
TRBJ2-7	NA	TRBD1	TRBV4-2	CASSQESGTGGAYEQYF	TGTGCCAGCAGCCAAGAATCGGGCACAGGGGGCGCCTACGAGCAGTACTTC
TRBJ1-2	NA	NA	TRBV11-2	CASSLEGGEGYYGYTF	TGTGCCAGCAGCCTAGAGGGGGGTGAGGGTTATTATGGCTACACCTTC
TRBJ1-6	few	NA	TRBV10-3	CACGDSPLHF	TGTGCCTGCGGCGATTCACCCCTCCACTTT
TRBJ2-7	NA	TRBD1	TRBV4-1	CASSPGTENYEQYF	TGCGCCAGCAGCCCTGGGACAGAGAACTACGAGCAGTACTTC
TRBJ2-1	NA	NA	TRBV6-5	CASSSFLTDEQFF	TGTGCCAGCAGTTCCTTCTTGACAGACGAGCAGTTCTTC
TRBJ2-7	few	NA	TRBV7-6	CASSLLREGSEQYF	TGTGCCAGCAGCTTATTGAGGGAAGGGAGCGAGCAGTACTTC
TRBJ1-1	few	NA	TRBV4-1	CASSQENSYTEAFF	TGCGCCAGCAGCCAAGAGAACAGCTACACTGAAGCTTTCTTT
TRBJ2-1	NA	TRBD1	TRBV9	CASSTQARTGIYNEQFF	TGTGCCAGCAGCACCCAGGCCAGGACAGGGATTTACAATGAGCAGTTCTTC
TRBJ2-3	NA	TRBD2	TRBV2	CASRAPGLGGPDTQYF	TGTGCCAGCAGGGCGCCGGGACTAGGAGGGCCAGATACGCAGTATTTT
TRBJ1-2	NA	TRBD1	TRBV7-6	CASSSPGQGDGYTF	TGTGCCAGCAGCTCGCCCGGACAGGGGGATGGCTACACCTTC
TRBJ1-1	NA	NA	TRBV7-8	CASILAGQASVNTEAFF	TGTGCCAGCATACTGGCAGGGCAGGCGTCGGTGAACACTGAAGCTTTCTTT
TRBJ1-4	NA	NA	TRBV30	CAWEGGEKLFF	TGTGCCTGGGAGGGGGGGGAAAAACTGTTTTTT
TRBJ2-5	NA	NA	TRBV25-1	CASSAPGGTQYF	TGTGCCAGCAGTGCCCCCGGGGGGACCCAGTACTTC
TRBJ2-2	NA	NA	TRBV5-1	CASSLEVGADTGELFF	TGCGCCAGCAGCTTGGAGGTGGGGGCAGACACCGGGGAGCTGTTTTTT
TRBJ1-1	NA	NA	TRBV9	CASSVVSNTEAFF	TGTGCCAGCAGCGTAGTCTCTAACACTGAAGCTTTCTTT
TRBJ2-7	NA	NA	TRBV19	CASSIGGPGEQYF	TGTGCCAGTAGTATAGGCGGGCCGGGGGAGCAGTACTTC
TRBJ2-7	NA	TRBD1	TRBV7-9	CASSVAQGANEQYF	TGTGCCAGCAGCGTTGCACAGGGGGCTAACGAGCAGTACTTC
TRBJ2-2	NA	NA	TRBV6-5	CASSTTGQLSGELFF	TGTGCCAGCAGTACGACAGGACAGCTGAGCGGGGAGCTGTTTTTT
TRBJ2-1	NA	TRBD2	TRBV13	CASGTGTRVYNEQFF	TGTGCCAGCGGGACCGGGACTAGGGTATACAATGAGCAGTTCTTC
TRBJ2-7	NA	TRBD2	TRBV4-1	CASSQGGTPSYEQYF	TGCGCCAGCAGCCAGGGGGGGACTCCCTCCTACGAGCAGTACTTC
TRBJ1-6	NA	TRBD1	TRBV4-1	CASSAGQESPLHF	TGCGCCAGCAGTGCCGGACAGGAGTCACCCCTCCACTTT
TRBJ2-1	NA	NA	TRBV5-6	CASSTSGDYNEQFF	TGTGCCAGCAGCACATCAGGCGACTACAATGAGCAGTTCTTC